The clone carrying this T cell receptor (beta chain) appeared a few times. Its matching antigen is unknown. Relative to the germline gene, one junction end is altered; a read error may explain this. This sample is drawn from a study of blood T cells in healthy people across ages. General observations from the study: TCR beta diversity tracked closely with naive T cell percentage. While age rose, TCR beta diversity per million T cells dropped in a roughly linear way. Unsorted PBMC material precluded a definitive naive versus antigen-experienced comparison.

Through a sample-barcoded 5' primer and a J-beta primer mix, a second PCR was run for about 6 to 11 cycles. Every cDNA molecule bore a tag from a template-switch adaptor containing 12 random nucleotides. Each CDR3 protein is one row after TCRdb ran MiXCR on the 5' RACE reads. Of about 600,000 distinct CDR3 sequences listed, around half were seen once; the top ten hold roughly 24%. The CDR3 spans 15 residues. Germline V CDR1 and CDR2: DFQATT, SNEGSKA (reference sequence). The sequence came from a man at least 80 years old in good health. Sequences were obtained from blood. The chain carries TRBV20-1 and TRBJ2-5, with TRBD2 matching over 8 bases. In DNA form, the CDR3 reads TGCAGTGCCAGAGGTGGGACTAGAGGTGTGGAGACCCAGTACTTC. Its translation: CSARGGTRGVETQYF.